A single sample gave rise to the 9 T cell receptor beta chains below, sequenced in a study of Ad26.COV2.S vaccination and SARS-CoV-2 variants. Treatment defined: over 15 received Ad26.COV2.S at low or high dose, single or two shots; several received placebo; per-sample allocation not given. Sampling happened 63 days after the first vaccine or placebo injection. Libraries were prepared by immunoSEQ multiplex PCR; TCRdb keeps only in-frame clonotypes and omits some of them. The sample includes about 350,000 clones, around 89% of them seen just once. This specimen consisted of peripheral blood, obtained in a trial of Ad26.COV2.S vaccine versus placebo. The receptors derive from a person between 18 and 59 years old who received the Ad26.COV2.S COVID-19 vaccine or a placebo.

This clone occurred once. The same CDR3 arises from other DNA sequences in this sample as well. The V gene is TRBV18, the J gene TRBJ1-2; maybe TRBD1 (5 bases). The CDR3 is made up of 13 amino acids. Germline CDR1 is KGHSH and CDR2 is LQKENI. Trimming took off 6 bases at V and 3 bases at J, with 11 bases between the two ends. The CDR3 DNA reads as TGTGCCAGCTCCCCAGGGACTGACTATGGCTACACCTTC. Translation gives CASSPGTDYGYTF.

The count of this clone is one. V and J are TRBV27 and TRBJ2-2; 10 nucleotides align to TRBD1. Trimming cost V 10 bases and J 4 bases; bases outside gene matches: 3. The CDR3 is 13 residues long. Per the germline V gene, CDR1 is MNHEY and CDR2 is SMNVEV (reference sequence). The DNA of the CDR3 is TGTGCCACCCGACAGGGGGCCACCGGGGAGCTGTTTTTT. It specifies CATRQGATGELFF.

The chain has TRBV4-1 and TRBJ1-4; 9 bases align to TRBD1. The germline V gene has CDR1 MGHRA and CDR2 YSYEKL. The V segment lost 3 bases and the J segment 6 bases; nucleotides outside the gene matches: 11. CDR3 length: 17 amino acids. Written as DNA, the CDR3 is TGCGCCAGCAGCCATAGCTACAGGGGGCAAGAGGATGAAAAACTGTTTTTT. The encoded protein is CASSHSYRGQEDEKLFF.

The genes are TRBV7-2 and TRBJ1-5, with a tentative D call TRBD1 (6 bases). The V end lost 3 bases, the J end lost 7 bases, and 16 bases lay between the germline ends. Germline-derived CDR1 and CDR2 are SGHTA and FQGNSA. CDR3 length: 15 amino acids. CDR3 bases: TGTGCCAGCAGCTTGGGGGCGGGGCAGGGACAGCCCCAGCATTTT. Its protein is CASSLGAGQGQPQHF. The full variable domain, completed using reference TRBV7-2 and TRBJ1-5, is GAGVSQSPSNKVTEKGKDVELRCDPISGHTALYWYRQSLGQGLEFLIYFQGNSAPDKSGLPSDRFSAERTGGSVSTLTIQRTQQEDSAVYLCASSLGAGQGQPQHFGDGTRLSIL.

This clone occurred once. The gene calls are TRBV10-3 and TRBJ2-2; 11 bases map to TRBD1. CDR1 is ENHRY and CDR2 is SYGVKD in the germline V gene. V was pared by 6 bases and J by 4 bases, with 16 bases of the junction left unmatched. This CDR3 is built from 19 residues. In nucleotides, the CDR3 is TGTGCCATCAGCAAAACCCCGGGACAGGGGGTAAATGTCACCGGGGAGCTGTTTTTT. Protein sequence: CAISKTPGQGVNVTGELFF.

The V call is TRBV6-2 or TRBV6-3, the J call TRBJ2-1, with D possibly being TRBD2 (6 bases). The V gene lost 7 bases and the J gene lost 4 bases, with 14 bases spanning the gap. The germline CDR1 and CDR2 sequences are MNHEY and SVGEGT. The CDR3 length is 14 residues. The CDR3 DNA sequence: TGTGCCAGCACCCCCCTGCGGGGATACAATGAGCAGTTCTTC. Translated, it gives CASTPLRGYNEQFF.

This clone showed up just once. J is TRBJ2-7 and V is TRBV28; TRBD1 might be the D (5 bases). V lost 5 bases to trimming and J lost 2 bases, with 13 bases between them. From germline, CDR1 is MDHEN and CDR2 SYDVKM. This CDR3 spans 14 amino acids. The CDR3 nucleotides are TGTGCCAGCAGTACCGCAAAGACAGCCTACGAGCAGTACTTC. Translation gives CASSTAKTAYEQYF.

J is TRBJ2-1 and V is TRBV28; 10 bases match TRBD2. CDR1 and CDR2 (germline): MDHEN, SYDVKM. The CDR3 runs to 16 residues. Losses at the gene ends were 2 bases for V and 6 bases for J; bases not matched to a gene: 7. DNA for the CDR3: TGTGCCAGCAGTTTACCAGCGGGAGGGGTATCCAATGAGCAGTTCTTC. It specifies CASSLPAGGVSNEQFF.

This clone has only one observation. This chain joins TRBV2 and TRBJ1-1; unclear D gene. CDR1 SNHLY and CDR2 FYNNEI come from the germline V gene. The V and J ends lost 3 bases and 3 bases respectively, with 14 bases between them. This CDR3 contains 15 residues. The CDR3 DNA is TGTGCCAGCAGTGATTCGGGAGTGGGTGACACTGAAGCTTTCTTT. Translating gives CASSDSGVGDTEAFF. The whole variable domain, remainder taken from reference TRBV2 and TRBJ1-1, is EPEVTQTPSHQVTQMGQEVILRCVPISNHLYFYWYRQILGQKVEFLVSFYNNEISEKSEIFDDQFSVERPDGSNFTLKIRSTKLEDSAMYFCASSDSGVGDTEAFFGQGTRLTVV.